These T cell receptor beta chains were read from a single sample in a study of CD8+ T cells in alopecia areata. Generated by immunoSEQ multiplex PCR, the TCRdb table keeps only in-frame clones and is missing some. This table has about 130,000 clones, roughly 61% appearing once. The input for sequencing was CD4+ T cells sorted from blood, taken at week 0. The source of these receptors is a human donor with alopecia areata. The CDR3 runs from the conserved cysteine through the conserved F or W. A D gene is named only where the DNA matches it firmly. The size entry is marked missing in some rows and otherwise reads once, few, many or a size class.

J,D,V,size,DNA,CDR3
TRBJ2-5,NA,TRBV12-5,once,TGTGCTAGTGGCAGGACACTCCAAGAGACCCAGTACTTC,CASGRTLQETQYF
TRBJ2-5,NA,TRBV10-3,NA,TGTGCCATCAGTGAGTCAGGGGCGCTCGGAAAAGAGACCCAGTACTTC,CAISESGALGKETQYF
TRBJ1-4,NA,TRBV9,few,TGTGCCAGCAGCGGACGTCAGAATACCGTCGAAAAACTGTTTTTT,CASSGRQNTVEKLFF
TRBJ1-1,NA,TRBV29-1,NA,TGCAGCGTTGGGGGGTTATACACTGAAGCTTTCTTT,CSVGGLYTEAFF
TRBJ1-4,TRBD1,TRBV27,NA,TGTGCCAGCAGCCGGAGACAGGGAGCCACAACTAATGAAAAACTGTTTTTT,CASSRRQGATTNEKLFF
TRBJ1-2,TRBD1,TRBV19,NA,TGTGCCAGTAGAGCACCCTGGACAGGGGGCTATGGCTACACCTTC,CASRAPWTGGYGYTF
TRBJ1-2,NA,TRBV29-1,NA,TGCAGCGTTGGAGGGGAGCTCTATGGCTACACCTTC,CSVGGELYGYTF
TRBJ1-2,NA,TRBV7-2,NA,TGTGCCAGCAGCTTTTATCCCTGGAGTGGCTACACCTTC,CASSFYPWSGYTF
TRBJ2-4,NA,TRBV6-5,NA,TGTGCCAGCAAAAGCGGAGCCAAAAACATTCAGTACTTC,CASKSGAKNIQYF
TRBJ2-2,NA,TRBV19,few,TGTGCCAGTAATAGGGAGCCGGGACTTTTGAACACCGGGGAGCTGTTTTTT,CASNREPGLLNTGELFF
TRBJ1-1,TRBD1,TRBV7-2,NA,TGTGCCAGCAGCCTCCGACAGGGCATGAACACTGAAGCTTTCTTT,CASSLRQGMNTEAFF
TRBJ1-2,TRBD1,TRBV18,NA,TGTGCCAGCTCACCCGGCAGGGGGGAGTCTAACTATGGCTACACCTTC,CASSPGRGESNYGYTF
TRBJ1-1,NA,TRBV6-5,NA,TGTGCCAGCAGTTACTCGACAGACACTGAAGCTTTCTTT,CASSYSTDTEAFF
TRBJ1-5,NA,TRBV28,few,TGTGCCAGCAGTACCGGGTTGTTCAATCAGCCCCAGCATTTT,CASSTGLFNQPQHF
TRBJ2-6,NA,TRBV7-2,few,TGTGCCAGCAGCCGACCCTCTGGGGCCAACGTCCTGACTTTC,CASSRPSGANVLTF
TRBJ2-7,NA,TRBV30,NA,TGTGCCTGGTGGGCAGATCTTGTGGACGAGCAGTACTTC,CAWWADLVDEQYF
TRBJ1-1,NA,TRBV18,NA,TGTGCCAGCTCACCAGACGAGAATCAAGCTTTCTTT,CASSPDENQAFF
TRBJ2-7,NA,TRBV5-6,NA,TGTGCCAGCAGCTTCGGTTACGAGCAGTACTTC,CASSFGYEQYF
TRBJ2-5,NA,TRBV6-1,NA,TGTGCCAGCACCCCCAGCGTTGAAGAGACCCAGTACTTC,CASTPSVEETQYF
TRBJ1-2,TRBD1,TRBV6-1,once,TGTGCCAGCAGTGAACTTCGGACAGGGAAGGGCTACACCTTC,CASSELRTGKGYTF
TRBJ2-1,NA,TRBV7-8,NA,TGTGCCAGCAGCTTAAGGTCGTCTGCACACCCCTCCTACAATGAGCAGTTCTTC,CASSLRSSAHPSYNEQFF
TRBJ1-1,NA,TRBV2,NA,TGTGCCAGCAGTGCCGACTCCTATGAAGCTTTCTTT,CASSADSYEAFF
TRBJ1-1,TRBD1,TRBV7-3,NA,TGTGCCAGCAGCATCGGGACAGGGAACACTGAAGCTTTCTTT,CASSIGTGNTEAFF
TRBJ2-7,TRBD2,TRBV28,NA,TGTGCCAGCGCGGGGGGGACTAGCGTCTACTACGAGCAGTACTTC,CASAGGTSVYYEQYF
TRBJ2-1,TRBD2,TRBV6-1,NA,TGTGCCAGCAGCTATAGCGGGAGGGACTATGAGCAGTTCTTC,CASSYSGRDYEQFF
TRBJ2-3,NA,TRBV9,NA,TGTGCCAGCAGCCCACGACAGGCGGATACGCAGTATTTT,CASSPRQADTQYF
TRBJ2-2,TRBD2,TRBV5-1,NA,TGCGCCAGCAGAGAAGGGACTACGAACACCGGGGAGCTGTTTTTT,CASREGTTNTGELFF
TRBJ2-5,NA,TRBV18,NA,TGTGCCAGCTCAGCAGGGGAAGAAGAGACCCAGTACTTC,CASSAGEEETQYF
TRBJ2-3,NA,TRBV7-2,NA,TGTGCCAGCAGCTTATACTCCCAGACAGATACGCAGTATTTT,CASSLYSQTDTQYF
TRBJ2-3,NA,TRBV2,NA,TGTGCCAGCATGGCGAGGACCACAGATACGCAGTATTTT,CASMARTTDTQYF
TRBJ1-2,NA,TRBV7-2,once,TGTGCCAGCAGCTTAGCGAGGTTGGACACCTATGGCTACACCTTC,CASSLARLDTYGYTF
TRBJ2-1,TRBD2,TRBV2,NA,TGTGCCAGCAGCAGGACTAGCGGGAGGGCTGATGAGCAGTTCTTC,CASSRTSGRADEQFF
TRBJ2-7,NA,TRBV9,few,TGTGCCAGCAGCCGTTCCCGGGACACACTCTCCACCTACGAGCAGTACTTC,CASSRSRDTLSTYEQYF
TRBJ1-2,NA,TRBV19,NA,TGTGCCAGTAGTATCGGAAAGGGGACCTATGGCTACACCTTC,CASSIGKGTYGYTF
TRBJ2-5,NA,TRBV5-5,NA,TGTGCCAGCAGCTTCCGGGACCCCCGAGAGACCCAGTACTTC,CASSFRDPRETQYF
TRBJ2-7,TRBD1,TRBV6-6,once,TGTGCCAGCAGCTCCGGCGGACAGGGGATTACCTACGAGCAGTACTTC,CASSSGGQGITYEQYF
TRBJ2-5,NA,TRBV5-1,few,TGCGCCAGCAGCTTGGACAGCCAAGAGACCCAGTACTTC,CASSLDSQETQYF
TRBJ1-1,NA,TRBV9,NA,TGTGCCAGCAGCGTGGGGCCGGGAGCTTTCTTT,CASSVGPGAFF
TRBJ2-5,NA,TRBV6-1,NA,TGTGCCAGCAGCCGACGGGAGACCCAGTACTTC,CASSRRETQYF
TRBJ2-1,TRBD2,TRBV29-1,NA,TGCAGCGTGGCCGGGAGGTACAATGAGCAGTTCTTC,CSVAGRYNEQFF
TRBJ2-2,NA,TRBV7-2,NA,TGTGCCAGCAGCGGCACCGGGACTTCGAACACCGGGGAGCTGTTTTTT,CASSGTGTSNTGELFF
TRBJ1-2,NA,TRBV25-1,NA,TGTGCCAGCAGTGAATTTGAGGGGACTAGCTATGGCTACACCTTC,CASSEFEGTSYGYTF
TRBJ1-1,TRBD1,TRBV28,NA,TGTGCCAGCAGTCCGACAGGGGGAGGGACTGAAGCTTTCTTT,CASSPTGGGTEAFF
TRBJ2-3,TRBD2,TRBV4-1,NA,TGCGCCAGCAGCCTGAGCGGGGGGGCCATGAATACGCAGTATTTT,CASSLSGGAMNTQYF
TRBJ2-1,NA,TRBV13,NA,TGTGCCAGCAGCTTAACTTCGAGCGGAAACAATGAGCAGTTCTTC,CASSLTSSGNNEQFF
TRBJ2-7,NA,TRBV5-4,NA,TGTGCCAGCAGCTCAGACCACTACGAGCAGTACTTC,CASSSDHYEQYF
TRBJ1-1,NA,TRBV5-1,few,TGCGCCAGCAGCTTGGGGAACTTGAACACTGAAGCTTTCTTT,CASSLGNLNTEAFF
TRBJ1-4,NA,TRBV19,NA,TGTGCCAGCGGAGGCGCAGATGCAACTAATGAAAAACTGTTTTTT,CASGGADATNEKLFF
TRBJ2-2,TRBD1,TRBV4-2,NA,TGTGCCAGCAGCCAATCCGGGACAGACACCGGGGAGCTGTTTTTT,CASSQSGTDTGELFF